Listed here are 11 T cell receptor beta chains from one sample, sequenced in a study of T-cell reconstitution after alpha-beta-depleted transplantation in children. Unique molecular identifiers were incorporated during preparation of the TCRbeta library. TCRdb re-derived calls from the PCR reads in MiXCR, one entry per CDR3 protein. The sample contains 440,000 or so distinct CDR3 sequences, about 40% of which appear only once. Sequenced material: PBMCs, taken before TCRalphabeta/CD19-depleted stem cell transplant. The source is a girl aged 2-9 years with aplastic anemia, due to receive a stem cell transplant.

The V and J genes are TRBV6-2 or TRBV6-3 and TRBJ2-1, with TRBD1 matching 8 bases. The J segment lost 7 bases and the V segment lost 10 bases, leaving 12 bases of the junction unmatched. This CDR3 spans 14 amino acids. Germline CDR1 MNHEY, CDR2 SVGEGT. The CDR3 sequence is CATWGDRIRNEQFF. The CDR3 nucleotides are TGTGCCACCTGGGGGGACAGGATAAGGAATGAGCAGTTCTTC.

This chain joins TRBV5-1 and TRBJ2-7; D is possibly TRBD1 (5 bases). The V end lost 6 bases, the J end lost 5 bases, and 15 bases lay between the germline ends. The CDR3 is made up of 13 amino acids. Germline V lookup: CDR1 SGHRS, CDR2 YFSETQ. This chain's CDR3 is CASKRQGRDEQYF. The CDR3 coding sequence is TGCGCCAGCAAAAGGCAGGGCAGAGACGAGCAGTACTTC.

Here the CDR3 reads CASSEGAGVLFNEQFF. CDR3 nucleotide sequence: TGCGCCAGCAGTGAGGGGGCGGGTGTCTTGTTCAATGAGCAGTTCTTC. The chain has TRBV10-2 and TRBJ2-1; either TRBD1 or TRBD2 may supply D (5 bases each). There are 16 residues in the CDR3. V dropped 2 bases and J dropped 6 bases, with 17 bases sitting between them. The germline V gene has CDR1 WSHSY and CDR2 SAAADI.

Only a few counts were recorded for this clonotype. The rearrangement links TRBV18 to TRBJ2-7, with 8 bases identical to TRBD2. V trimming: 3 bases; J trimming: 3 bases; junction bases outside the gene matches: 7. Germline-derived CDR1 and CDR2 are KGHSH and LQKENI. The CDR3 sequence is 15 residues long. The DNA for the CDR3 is TGTGCCAGCTCACCGGCGGCGGGGGGCCTCTACGAGCAGTACTTC. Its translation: CASSPAAGGLYEQYF.

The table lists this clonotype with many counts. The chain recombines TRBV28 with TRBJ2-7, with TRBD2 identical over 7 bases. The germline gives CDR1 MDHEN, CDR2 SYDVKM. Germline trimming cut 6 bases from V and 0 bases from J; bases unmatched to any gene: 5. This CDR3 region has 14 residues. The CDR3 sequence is CASRLRDYSYEQYF. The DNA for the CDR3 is TGTGCCAGCAGGCTACGGGACTACTCCTACGAGCAGTACTTC.

CDR3 in amino acids: CSVEVHYNEQFF. The CDR3 DNA reads as TGCAGCGTTGAAGTCCACTACAATGAGCAGTTCTTC. The chain uses TRBV29-1 and TRBJ2-1; unclear D gene. Looked up from germline, CDR1 is SQVTM and CDR2 is ANQGSEA. This CDR3 region has 12 residues. Trimming removed 1 base from V and 3 bases from J, with 4 bases in between.

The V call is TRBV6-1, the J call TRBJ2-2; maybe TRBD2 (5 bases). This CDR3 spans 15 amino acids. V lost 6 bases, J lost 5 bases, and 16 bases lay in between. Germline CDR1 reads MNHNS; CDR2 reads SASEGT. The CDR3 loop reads CASSPRTGRTGELFF. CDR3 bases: TGTGCCAGCAGCCCGAGGACTGGGCGAACCGGGGAGCTGTTTTTT.

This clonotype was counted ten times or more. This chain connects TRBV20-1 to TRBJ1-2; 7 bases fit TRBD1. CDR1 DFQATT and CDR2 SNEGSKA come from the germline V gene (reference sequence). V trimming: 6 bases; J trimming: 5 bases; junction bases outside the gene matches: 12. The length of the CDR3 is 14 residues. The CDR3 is CSANHRGRGYGYTF. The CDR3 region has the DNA TGCAGTGCCAACCACAGGGGACGGGGGTATGGCTACACCTTC.

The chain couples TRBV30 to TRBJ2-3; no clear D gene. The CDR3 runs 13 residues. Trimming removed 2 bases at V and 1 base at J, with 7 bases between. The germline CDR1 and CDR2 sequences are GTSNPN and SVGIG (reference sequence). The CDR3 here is CAWSISRTDTQYF. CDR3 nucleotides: TGTGCCTGGAGTATTAGCCGCACAGATACGCAGTATTTT.

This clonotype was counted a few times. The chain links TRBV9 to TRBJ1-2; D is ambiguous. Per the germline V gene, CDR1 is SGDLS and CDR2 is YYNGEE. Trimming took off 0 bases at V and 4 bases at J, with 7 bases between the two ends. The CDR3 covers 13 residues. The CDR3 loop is CASSVGSAYGYTF. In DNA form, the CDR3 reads TGTGCCAGCAGCGTAGGGAGTGCCTATGGCTACACCTTC.

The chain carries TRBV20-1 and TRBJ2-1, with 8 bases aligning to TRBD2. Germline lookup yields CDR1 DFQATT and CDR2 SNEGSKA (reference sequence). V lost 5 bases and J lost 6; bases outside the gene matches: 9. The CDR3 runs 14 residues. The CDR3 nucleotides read TGCAGTGCTGTGGGACTAGGTCACGGCAATGAGCAGTTCTTC. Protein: CSAVGLGHGNEQFF.